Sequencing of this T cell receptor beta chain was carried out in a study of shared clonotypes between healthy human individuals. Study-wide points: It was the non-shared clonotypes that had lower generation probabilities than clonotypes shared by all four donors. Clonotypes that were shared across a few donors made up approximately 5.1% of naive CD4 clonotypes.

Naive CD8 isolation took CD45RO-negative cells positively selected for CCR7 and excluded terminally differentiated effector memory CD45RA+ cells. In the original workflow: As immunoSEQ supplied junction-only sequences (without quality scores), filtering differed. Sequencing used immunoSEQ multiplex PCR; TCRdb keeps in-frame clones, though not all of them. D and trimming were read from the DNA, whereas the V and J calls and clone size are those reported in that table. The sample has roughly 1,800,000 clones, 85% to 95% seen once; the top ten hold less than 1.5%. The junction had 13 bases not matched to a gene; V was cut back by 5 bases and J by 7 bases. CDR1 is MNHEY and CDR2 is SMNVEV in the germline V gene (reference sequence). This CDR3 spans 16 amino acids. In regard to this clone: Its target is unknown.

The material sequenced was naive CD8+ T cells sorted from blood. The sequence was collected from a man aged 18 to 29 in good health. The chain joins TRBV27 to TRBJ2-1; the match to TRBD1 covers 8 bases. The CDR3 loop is CASSPSSGQVWNEQFF. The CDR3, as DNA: TGTGCCAGCAGTCCATCCTCGGGACAGGTTTGGAATGAGCAGTTCTTC.